The rows below give T cell receptor beta chains drawn from one sample of a study of CD8+CD57+ T cells in acquired aplastic anemia. TCRdb independently ran MiXCR on the reads; one entry per CDR3 protein. The repertoire holds under 250,000 distinct CDR3 sequences, 34% seen once, with 0.95% to 1.2% in the top ten. What was sequenced was sorted CD4+, CD8+, or CD8+CD57+ T cells (not recorded which) from PBMCs. All receptors come from a human donor in good health, serving as a control. Each CDR3 is given with its conserved first and last residue. D genes are given only for firm matches. The size entry is marked missing in some rows and otherwise reads once, few, many or a size class.

D gene	clone size	J gene	V gene	CDR3 protein	CDR3 DNA
.	.	TRBJ1-3	TRBV11-2	CASGSPRGLKAGNTIYF	TGTGCCAGCGGCTCGCCGAGGGGGTTAAAGGCTGGAAACACCATATATTTT
.	.	TRBJ1-6	TRBV7-8	CASSLGRDHSPLHF	TGTGCCAGCAGCTTAGGTCGGGATCATTCACCCCTCCACTTT
TRBD1	.	TRBJ2-7	TRBV29-1	CSVGQGTTEQYF	TGCAGCGTAGGACAGGGAACTACCGAGCAGTACTTC
.	.	TRBJ1-4	TRBV19	CASSRAREGGKLFF	TGTGCCAGTAGTAGAGCCCGGGAGGGGGGAAAACTGTTTTTT
TRBD1	many	TRBJ1-2	TRBV5-1	CASSEDRVSGYTF	TGCGCCAGCAGCGAGGACAGGGTATCCGGCTACACCTTC
TRBD1	many	TRBJ1-2	TRBV20-1	CSARRDRNYGYTF	TGCAGTGCTAGACGGGACAGGAACTATGGCTACACCTTC
.	.	TRBJ2-3	TRBV19	CASSDRGDTQYF	TGTGCCAGTAGTGATCGCGGGGATACGCAGTATTTT
TRBD2	many	TRBJ2-1	TRBV25-1	CASSEHLADYNEQFF	TGTGCCAGCAGTGAACACCTAGCGGACTACAATGAGCAGTTCTTC
.	.	TRBJ1-6	TRBV10-2	CASSPGPNNSPLHF	TGCGCCAGCAGTCCGGGACCGAATAATTCACCCCTCCACTTT
TRBD1	few	TRBJ2-1	TRBV10-3	CTTQPPGTGGTEQFF	TGTACCACTCAGCCACCCGGGACAGGGGGCACTGAGCAGTTCTTC
.	many	TRBJ2-1	TRBV13	CASSLVVRNNEQFF	TGTGCCAGCAGCTTAGTTGTCCGGAACAATGAGCAGTTCTTC
TRBD2	few	TRBJ2-5	TRBV2	CASSPLSRGGGETQYF	TGTGCCAGCAGTCCACTTTCCCGGGGCGGGGGGGAGACCCAGTACTTC
TRBD2	many	TRBJ2-1	TRBV9	CASSVVASGDEQFF	TGTGCCAGCAGCGTAGTCGCTAGCGGTGATGAGCAGTTCTTC
.	few	TRBJ2-7	TRBV27	CASRNPATHYEQYF	TGTGCCAGCAGAAACCCTGCGACACACTACGAGCAGTACTTC
.	many	TRBJ1-2	TRBV6-1	CASNLGGAGDRYTF	TGTGCCAGCAATCTGGGAGGGGCGGGCGATCGCTACACCTTC
.	few	TRBJ2-2	TRBV11-2	CASSSWGPGETGELFF	TGTGCCAGCAGCTCATGGGGCCCAGGGGAAACCGGGGAGCTGTTTTTT
.	many	TRBJ2-5	TRBV7-7	CASSARDLGETQYF	TGTGCCAGCAGCGCCCGGGACCTAGGAGAGACCCAGTACTTC
.	.	TRBJ2-7	TRBV7-2	CASRRNGGSYEQYF	TGTGCCAGCAGGAGGAATGGGGGCTCCTACGAGCAGTACTTC
TRBD1	.	TRBJ2-1	TRBV24-1	CATSVGTGTSRNEQFF	TGTGCCACCAGTGTGGGGACAGGGACCTCTCGCAATGAGCAGTTCTTC
.	few	TRBJ1-4	TRBV5-6	CASSLGRVEKLFF	TGTGCCAGCAGCTTGGGGCGTGTTGAAAAACTGTTTTTT
.	.	TRBJ1-5	TRBV6-2/TRBV6-3	CASSNRPGPQHF	TGTGCCAGCAGTAACAGACCGGGGCCCCAGCATTTT
.	few	TRBJ2-7	TRBV18	CASSPWGLLVEQYF	TGTGCCAGCTCACCGTGGGGGTTATTGGTTGAGCAGTACTTC
.	many	TRBJ1-2	TRBV6-1	CASSEAPTAYGYTF	TGTGCCAGCAGTGAAGCGCCCACCGCTTATGGCTACACCTTC
.	many	TRBJ1-2	TRBV20-1	CSARYRVSGYTF	TGCAGTGCTAGGTACAGGGTCTCAGGCTACACCTTC
TRBD1	.	TRBJ2-3	TRBV10-1	CASSTDRGSTDTQYF	TGCGCCAGCAGTACTGACAGGGGCTCAACAGATACGCAGTATTTT
.	few	TRBJ1-5	TRBV3-1	CASSQEPQVGGQPQHF	TGTGCCAGCAGCCAAGAACCGCAAGTGGGAGGTCAGCCCCAGCATTTT
TRBD1	few	TRBJ1-1	TRBV4-2	CASTSDRGVNEAFF	TGTGCCAGCACCTCAGACAGGGGAGTTAATGAAGCTTTCTTT
.	.	TRBJ1-1	TRBV19	CASTAVGGGTEAFF	TGTGCCAGTACCGCAGTGGGGGGCGGCACTGAAGCTTTCTTT
.	.	TRBJ1-5	TRBV19	CASSIIGEGGNQPQHF	TGTGCCAGTAGTATAATAGGTGAGGGCGGTAATCAGCCCCAGCATTTT
TRBD1	.	TRBJ1-5	TRBV2	CASSGSGTGRLEDQPQHF	TGTGCCAGCAGTGGATCCGGGACAGGGAGGTTAGAGGATCAGCCCCAGCATTTT
.	.	TRBJ2-5	TRBV24-1	CATRDHRAKETQYF	TGTGCCACCAGGGACCACAGGGCGAAAGAGACCCAGTACTTC
.	many	TRBJ1-4	TRBV7-9	CASSFPHVQLNEKLFF	TGTGCCAGCAGCTTCCCACACGTACAGCTTAATGAAAAACTGTTTTTT
.	.	TRBJ1-1	TRBV18	CASSPELRGTTEAFF	TGTGCCAGCTCACCAGAATTGAGGGGGACGACTGAAGCTTTCTTT
TRBD1	many	TRBJ1-1	TRBV29-1	CSVNRGQGTEAFF	TGCAGCGTTAACAGGGGGCAGGGCACTGAAGCTTTCTTT
.	many	TRBJ1-5	TRBV12-3/TRBV12-4	CASSFLVTQPQHF	TGTGCCAGCAGTTTCCTAGTTACTCAGCCCCAGCATTTT
.	many	TRBJ1-2	TRBV7-9	CASSLAAEPSGGYTF	TGTGCCAGCAGCTTAGCGGCAGAGCCTTCCGGTGGCTACACCTTC
.	many	TRBJ1-2	TRBV10-3	CAIRREGLYGYTF	TGTGCCATCAGGAGGGAAGGGCTCTATGGCTACACCTTC
TRBD1	many	TRBJ1-5	TRBV2	CASTPGQGGQPQHF	TGTGCCAGCACCCCCGGACAGGGTGGGCAGCCCCAGCATTTT
TRBD1	.	TRBJ2-2	TRBV19	CASNAGQGRAGELFF	TGTGCCAGTAATGCAGGACAGGGGAGGGCCGGGGAGCTGTTTTTT
TRBD1	.	TRBJ2-7	TRBV6-1	CASSTGTGFHEQYF	TGTGCCAGCAGTACTGGGACAGGGTTTCACGAGCAGTACTTC
.	.	TRBJ1-3	TRBV5-1	CASSLFNGAGNTIYF	TGCGCCAGCAGCTTGTTCAACGGGGCTGGAAACACCATATATTTT
TRBD1	.	TRBJ2-7	TRBV7-2	CASSLSANPTGVEQYF	TGTGCCAGCAGCTTATCGGCAAACCCTACAGGGGTCGAGCAGTACTTC
TRBD2	.	TRBJ2-1	TRBV7-3	CASSRGTSGGLGEQFF	TGTGCCAGCAGCCGAGGGACTAGCGGGGGGTTGGGTGAGCAGTTCTTC
TRBD2	.	TRBJ2-1	TRBV6-4	CASSVIAGGNEQFF	TGTGCCAGCAGTGTAATAGCGGGGGGCAATGAGCAGTTCTTC
TRBD2	.	TRBJ2-1	TRBV25-1	CATIIAGGNNEQFF	TGTGCCACCATCATAGCGGGAGGCAACAATGAGCAGTTCTTC
.	few	TRBJ1-6	TRBV20-1	CSAEGRPNSPLHF	TGCAGTGCGGAGGGCAGGCCTAATTCACCCCTCCACTTT
.	.	TRBJ2-3	TRBV10-3	CAISETGSTDTQYF	TGTGCCATCAGTGAGACGGGATCTACAGATACGCAGTATTTT
.	.	TRBJ1-1	TRBV9	CASSVPGGTVYTEAFF	TGTGCCAGCTCCGTACCTGGAGGGACCGTGTACACTGAAGCTTTCTTT
TRBD1	many	TRBJ1-1	TRBV6-6	CASRRDSATEAFF	TGTGCCAGCAGACGGGACAGCGCCACTGAAGCTTTCTTT
.	many	TRBJ2-7	TRBV7-2	CASSARIGTSTAQYF	TGTGCCAGCAGCGCTCGCATCGGGACCTCTACGGCGCAGTACTTC
.	many	TRBJ1-1	TRBV11-3	CASSQAGETEAFF	TGTGCCAGCAGCCAAGCAGGGGAAACTGAAGCTTTCTTT
TRBD1	few	TRBJ1-5	TRBV4-1	CASSQTPVQGGQPQHF	TGCGCCAGCAGCCAAACCCCGGTACAGGGGGGTCAGCCCCAGCATTTT
.	many	TRBJ2-5	TRBV30	CAWSEHETQYF	TGTGCCTGGAGTGAGCACGAGACCCAGTACTTC
.	.	TRBJ1-1	TRBV5-1	CASSLDGGSVTEAFF	TGCGCCAGCAGCTTGGATGGGGGATCGGTCACTGAAGCTTTCTTT
.	few	TRBJ1-2	TRBV2	CASSPAGDLGGYTF	TGTGCCAGCTCACCCGCGGGTGATTTAGGTGGCTACACCTTC
.	.	TRBJ1-6	TRBV10-3	CATSDRTWGNSPLHF	TGTGCCACCAGTGATCGGACTTGGGGGAATTCACCCCTCCACTTT
.	many	TRBJ2-3	TRBV5-6	CAEAGATDTQYF	TGTGCCGAGGCGGGGGCGACAGATACGCAGTATTTT